The next 25 T cell receptor beta chains were all read from a single sample in a study of regulatory T cells in long-lasting Graves disease. TCR beta libraries were built with iRepertoire HTBI primers and Arm-PCR of CDR3 regions. Using its own MiXCR run on the multiplex PCR reads, TCRdb lists one record per CDR3 protein. The repertoire holds about 540,000 distinct CDR3 sequences, approximately 13% seen once, with more than 8.5% in the top ten. The sample's time point: newly diagnosed GD, antithyroid drugs for less than 3 months. PBMC RNA served as the TCR library source. These data were also filed under a second study, of T cells in Graves' hyperthyroidism and ophthalmopathy.

Here the sequenced sample was peripheral blood mononuclear cells (PBMCs), taken at new diagnosis, from a patient treated with antithyroid drugs. Receptor source: a young man with Graves disease.

Ten or more counts support this clonotype. The V and J genes are TRBV12-3 or TRBV12-4 and TRBJ2-4, with TRBD1 matching 7 bases. The CDR3 has 17 residues. The J segment lost 1 base and the V segment lost 6 bases, leaving 12 bases of the junction unmatched. The CDR3 protein is CASSPLTGQAAKNIQYF. The CDR3 coding sequence is TGTGCCAGCAGCCCCTTGACAGGGCAGGCGGCCAAAAACATTCAGTACTTC.

This clonotype showed up many times. The rearrangement uses TRBV20-1 and TRBJ2-5; possibly TRBD2 for D (6 bases). V was trimmed by 6 bases and J by 0 bases, leaving 11 bases between them. CDR3 length: 13 amino acids. Germline assignment: CDR1 DFQATT and CDR2 SNEGSKA (reference sequence). The CDR3: CSAATSYQETQYF. Here the CDR3 DNA reads TGCAGTGCCGCTACTAGCTACCAAGAGACCCAGTACTTC.

This clonotype was recorded many times. CDR3 region: CASSDDGETGYGYTF. CDR3 bases: TGTGCCAGCAGTGATGACGGGGAGACGGGCTATGGCTACACCTTC. This rearrangement joins TRBV25-1 to TRBJ1-2; D unresolved. Trimming took off 3 bases at V and 4 bases at J, with 15 bases between the two ends. The CDR3 sequence is 15 residues long. Germline V lookup: CDR1 MGHDK, CDR2 SYGVNS.

The CDR3 bases are TGTGCCATCAGTGAGAGGGGACAGCACTACGAGCAGTACTTC. Amino acid sequence: CAISERGQHYEQYF. J is TRBJ2-7 and V is TRBV10-3; the match to TRBD1 covers 7 bases. This CDR3 has 14 amino acids. Trimming cost V 2 bases and J 3 bases; bases outside gene matches: 4. Germline values: CDR1 ENHRY, CDR2 SYGVKD.

This clonotype was counted between two and nine times. This sequence joins TRBV20-1 and TRBJ1-4; the match to TRBD1 covers 7 bases. The CDR3 sequence is 16 residues long. J was trimmed by 7 bases and V by 3 bases; bases with no gene match: 14. The germline gives CDR1 DFQATT, CDR2 SNEGSKA (reference sequence). In DNA, the CDR3 is TGCAGTGCTAGTGACAGGGAAATAACGTTGGGTGAAAAACTGTTTTTT. It codes for CSASDREITLGEKLFF.

Many counts were recorded for this clonotype. J is TRBJ2-1 and V is TRBV6-1, with 13 nucleotides matching TRBD2. The CDR3 loop spans 15 amino acids. CDR1 is MNHNS and CDR2 is SASEGT in the germline V gene. The J segment lost 5 bases and the V segment lost 5 bases, leaving 3 bases of the junction unmatched. CDR3 in DNA: TGTGCCAGCAGTCAAGGGACTAGCGGGAACAATGAGCAGTTCTTC. This gives the protein CASSQGTSGNNEQFF.

This clonotype has a handful of counts. The chain joins TRBV7-9 to TRBJ2-7; 10 positions match TRBD1. Per germline, CDR1 SEHNR and CDR2 FQNEAQ (reference sequence). This CDR3 has 15 residues. V was clipped by 2 bases and J by 2 bases; unmatched bases: 3. CDR3 in DNA: TGTGCCAGCAGCTTAAGACAGGGGGCTACCTACGAGCAGTACTTC. It specifies CASSLRQGATYEQYF.

This clonotype was observed at least ten times. In nucleotides, the CDR3 is TGTGCCATCAGCACCAGGACTAGCGGGAACAATGAGCAGTTCTTC. Protein: CAISTRTSGNNEQFF. The chain links TRBV10-3 to TRBJ2-1; the match to TRBD2 covers 12 bases. The CDR3 spans 15 residues. V dropped 6 bases and J dropped 5; count of bases not matched to a gene: 5. Germline V gives CDR1 ENHRY, CDR2 SYGVKD.

The sample holds a few counts of this clonotype. The chain uses TRBV13 and TRBJ2-1; 8 nucleotides match TRBD1. The CDR3 is 18 residues long. Germline V gene lookup returns CDR1 PRHDT and CDR2 FYEKMQ (reference sequence). V gave up 5 bases and J gave up 0 bases; unmatched junction bases: 12. The CDR3: CASSVQGVGGGSYNEQFF. CDR3 coding DNA: TGTGCCAGCAGCGTACAGGGGGTCGGAGGGGGCTCCTACAATGAGCAGTTCTTC.

A few counts support this clonotype. The V and J genes are TRBV6-5 and TRBJ1-4; 7 bases map to TRBD1. This CDR3 spans 15 amino acids. From germline, CDR1 is MNHEY and CDR2 SVGAGI. V lost 0 bases to trimming and J lost 6 bases; unmatched junction nucleotides: 4. The CDR3 DNA sequence: TGTGCCAGCAGTTACTCGCAGGGGGGACATGAAAAACTGTTTTTT. It encodes CASSYSQGGHEKLFF.

This clonotype was counted many times. The V call is TRBV6-1, the J call TRBJ2-7, with 7 bases fitting TRBD1. Losses at the gene ends were 5 bases for V and 5 bases for J; bases not matched to a gene: 12. Germline V lookup: CDR1 MNHNS, CDR2 SASEGT. The CDR3 is 15 amino acids. The CDR3 here is CASSNTGVTSHEQYF. In DNA form, the CDR3 reads TGTGCCAGCAGTAATACAGGGGTCACCTCTCACGAGCAGTACTTC.

At least ten counts were recorded for this clonotype. The chain combines TRBV11-1 with TRBJ2-1; 11 bases map to TRBD2. The germline CDR1 and CDR2 sequences are SGHAT and FQDESV (reference sequence). The CDR3 has 15 residues. The J segment lost 8 bases and the V segment lost 5 bases, leaving 8 bases of the junction unmatched. The CDR3 protein is CASSPTSGSWHEQFF. Written as DNA, the CDR3 is TGTGCCAGCAGCCCCACTAGCGGGAGTTGGCATGAGCAGTTCTTC.

This clonotype was detected many times. This chain uses TRBV30 with TRBJ1-1; 9 nucleotides agree with TRBD1. Unmatched junction bases numbered 5, after V lost 3 bases and J lost 0 bases. The CDR3 covers 15 residues. Germline values: CDR1 GTSNPN, CDR2 SVGIG (reference sequence). The CDR3 spells CAWSVGTGMNTEAFF. DNA of the CDR3: TGTGCCTGGAGCGTGGGGACAGGGATGAACACTGAAGCTTTCTTT.

In its sample, this clonotype was seen many times. The rearrangement links TRBV29-1 to TRBJ2-3; tentative D call: TRBD2 (6 bases). CDR1 and CDR2 (germline): SQVTM, ANQGSEA. The CDR3 consists of 16 residues. The germline V and J ends were trimmed by 7 bases and 0 bases, with 20 bases remaining between them. The CDR3 reads CSADLWTTPSTDTQYF. The CDR3 DNA reads as TGCAGCGCCGATCTTTGGACTACGCCTAGCACAGATACGCAGTATTTT.

Worth noting for this clonotype: Being one base from a much bigger clone, this may be a read error. This chain links TRBV5-6 with TRBJ2-7; D possibly corresponds to TRBD2 (5 bases). Germline lookup yields CDR1 SGHDT and CDR2 YYEEEE. The CDR3 totals 13 residues. V was trimmed by 10 bases and J by 0 bases, leaving 14 bases between them. CDR3: CAGGSASSYEQYF. CDR3 coding DNA: TGTGCCGGCGGGTCGGCGAGCTCCTACGAGCAGTACTTC.

At least ten counts were recorded for this clonotype. The chain uses TRBV20-1 and TRBJ2-2; perhaps D is TRBD1 or TRBD2 (5 bases each). CDR1 and CDR2 (germline): DFQATT, SNEGSKA (reference sequence). V lost 6 bases and J 7 bases, leaving 15 bases between the germline ends. The CDR3 is made up of 13 amino acids. In DNA, the CDR3 is TGCAGTGCCCCAGGGACCGAAAGCGGGGAGCTGTTTTTT. It is translated as CSAPGTESGELFF.

Ten or more counts support this clonotype. This chain links TRBV20-1 with TRBJ2-1; D ambiguous. In germline, CDR1 is DFQATT, CDR2 SNEGSKA (reference sequence). This CDR3 is built from 10 residues. V was shortened by 6 bases and J by 6 bases, with 6 bases between the two germline ends. As DNA, the CDR3 is TGCAGTGCAGCCTTCAATGAGCAGTTCTTC. It codes for CSAAFNEQFF.

The chain is built from TRBV20-1 and TRBJ1-2; 7 bases agree with TRBD1. V was pared by 5 bases and J by 7 bases, with 13 bases of the junction left unmatched. This CDR3 comprises 14 residues. The germline V gene encodes CDR1 DFQATT and CDR2 SNEGSKA (reference sequence). The CDR3 DNA reads TGCAGTGCTGGGAGACAGGGTATACGTAGTGGCTACACCTTC. Translated, it gives CSAGRQGIRSGYTF.

The chain joins TRBV4-1 to TRBJ2-5; TRBD1 is a possible D gene (6 bases). CDR1 MGHRA and CDR2 YSYEKL come from the germline V gene. The CDR3 spans 16 residues. Trimming left V 1 base short and J 3 bases short, with 15 bases between. The CDR3 protein is CASSQVGQRTEETQYF. CDR3 DNA: TGCGCCAGCAGCCAAGTAGGACAGCGGACGGAAGAGACCCAGTACTTC.

The gene calls are TRBV30 and TRBJ2-1; 10 bases fit TRBD2. V lost 2 bases and J lost 3; bases outside the gene matches: 4. Germline lookup yields CDR1 GTSNPN and CDR2 SVGIG (reference sequence). This CDR3 region has 15 residues. The CDR3 spells CAWSYWTSGYNEQFF. The CDR3 bases are TGTGCCTGGAGTTATTGGACTAGCGGCTACAATGAGCAGTTCTTC.

This clonotype has a count of ten or more. The chain couples TRBV6-2 or TRBV6-3 to TRBJ2-7; D gene uncertain. The CDR3 is made up of 11 amino acids. Germline V gives CDR1 MNHEY, CDR2 SVGEGT. V was pared by 8 bases and J by 3 bases, with 8 bases between. The CDR3 nucleotides read TGTGCCAGCCGAAGACTCTACGAGCAGTACTTC. Protein sequence: CASRRLYEQYF.

This clonotype was counted many times. The J gene is TRBJ2-2, the V gene TRBV19, with 10 bases aligning to TRBD2. V shed 7 bases, J shed 0 bases, and the junction held 5 bases outside the gene matches. The germline V gene encodes CDR1 LNHDA and CDR2 SQIVND (reference sequence). This CDR3 region has 16 residues. CDR3 coding DNA: TGTGCCAGTATAGGGCTAGCGGGAGCGAACACCGGGGAGCTGTTTTTT. This codes for CASIGLAGANTGELFF.

This clonotype was detected only a few times. CDR3 coding DNA: TGTGCCACCGCCCCAGGGTCCGGGGAGCTGTTTTTT. Protein product: CATAPGSGELFF. The gene calls are TRBV24-1 and TRBJ2-2; possibly TRBD1 for D (5 bases). The CDR3 is 12 amino acids. The V end lost 9 bases, the J end lost 6 bases, and 10 bases lay between the germline ends. Germline V gene lookup returns CDR1 KGHDR and CDR2 SFDVKD.

This clonotype came up a few times. This chain connects TRBV19 to TRBJ2-1, with no clear D. Germline V gene data show CDR1 as LNHDA and CDR2 as SQIVND (reference sequence). V lost 3 bases and J 13 bases, leaving 13 bases between the germline ends. The CDR3 consists of 12 residues. The CDR3 sequence: CASSIHLQDQFF. In DNA form, the CDR3 reads TGTGCCAGTAGTATCCACCTTCAGGACCAGTTCTTC.

With respect to this clonotype: A much bigger clone sits one base away, suggesting this may be a read error. The chain joins TRBV6-1 to TRBJ1-3; D might be TRBD1 (6 bases). CDR3 length: 14 residues. CDR1 is MNHNS and CDR2 is SASEGT in the germline V gene. The CDR3 spells CAGSPGTPGNTIYF. The CDR3 DNA sequence: TGTGCCGGCAGTCCCGGGACACCTGGAAACACCATATATTTT.